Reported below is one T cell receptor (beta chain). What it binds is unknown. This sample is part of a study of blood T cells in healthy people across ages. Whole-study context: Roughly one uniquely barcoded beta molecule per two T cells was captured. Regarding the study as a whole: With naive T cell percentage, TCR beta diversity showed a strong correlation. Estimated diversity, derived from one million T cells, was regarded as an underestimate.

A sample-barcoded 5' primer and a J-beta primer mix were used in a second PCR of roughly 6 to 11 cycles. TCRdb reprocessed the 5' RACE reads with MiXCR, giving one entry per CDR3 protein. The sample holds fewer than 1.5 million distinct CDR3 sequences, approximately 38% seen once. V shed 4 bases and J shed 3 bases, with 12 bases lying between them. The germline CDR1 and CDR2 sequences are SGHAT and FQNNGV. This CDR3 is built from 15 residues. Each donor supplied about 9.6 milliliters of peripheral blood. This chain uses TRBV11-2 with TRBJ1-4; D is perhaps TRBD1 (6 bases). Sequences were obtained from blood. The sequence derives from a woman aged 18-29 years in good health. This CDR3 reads CASSWRGTANEKLFF. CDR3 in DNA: TGTGCCAGCAGCTGGAGGGGGACGGCTAATGAAAAACTGTTTTTT.